Following are 24 T cell receptor beta chains from one sample sequenced in a study of blood T cell repertoires in COVID-19. This table comes from immunoSEQ multiplex PCR, and its TCRdb copy is limited to in-frame clones, with some not included. There are some 35,000 clones in the sample; approximately 88% occur only once, and 11% to 15% lies in the top ten. Sequenced: peripheral blood. The source is a man aged 60-69 years with active COVID-19.

The chain combines TRBV6-4 with TRBJ1-6, with D unresolved. There are 15 residues in the CDR3. From germline, CDR1 is MRHNA and CDR2 SNTAGT. V lost 0 bases and J lost 8, with 11 bases in between. The CDR3 is CASSDSKEVDSPLHF. As DNA, the CDR3 is TGTGCCAGCAGTGACTCGAAAGAGGTAGATTCACCCCTCCACTTT.

The chain is built from TRBV29-1 and TRBJ1-3; tentatively, D is TRBD1 (5 bases). CDR3 length: 12 residues. Per germline, CDR1 SQVTM and CDR2 ANQGSEA. The V end was cut by 2 bases, the J end by 8 bases, with 10 bases between. The CDR3 sequence: CSVETGGDTIYF. CDR3 coding DNA: TGCAGCGTTGAAACTGGGGGGGACACCATATATTTT.

A few counts support this clone. The CDR3 spells CASSRPGRQTYEQYF. CDR3 bases: TGTGCCAGTAGTCGACCGGGGAGGCAAACCTACGAGCAGTACTTC. The rearrangement uses TRBV19 and TRBJ2-7; TRBD2 might be the D (6 bases). Germline-derived CDR1 and CDR2 are LNHDA and SQIVND (reference sequence). The CDR3 contains 15 residues. The ends were cut back, 5 bases at V and 2 bases at J, with 16 bases in the middle.

The table lists this clone with a count of one. V is TRBV18 and J is TRBJ1-1, with D unclear. The CDR3 loop spans 14 amino acids. V gave up 4 bases and J gave up 1 base, with 10 bases separating them. From germline, CDR1 is KGHSH and CDR2 LQKENI. This chain's CDR3 is CASSRPEENTEAFF. CDR3 bases: TGTGCCAGCTCACGTCCTGAGGAGAACACTGAAGCTTTCTTT. Variable domain in full (rest from reference TRBV18 and TRBJ1-1): NAGVMQNPRHLVRRRGQEARLRCSPMKGHSHVYWYRQLPEEGLKFMVYLQKENIIDESGMPKERFSAEFPKEGPSILRIQQVVRGDSAAYFCASSRPEENTEAFFGQGTRLTVV.

The rearrangement links TRBV28 to TRBJ2-7; maybe TRBD2 (5 bases). The CDR3 extends over 15 amino acids. Per the germline V gene, CDR1 is MDHEN and CDR2 is SYDVKM. Trimming cost V 2 bases and J 0 bases, with 11 bases left between them. CDR3 sequence reads: CASSLGGHSSYEQYF. DNA of the CDR3: TGTGCCAGCAGTTTAGGCGGGCACAGCTCCTACGAGCAGTACTTC.

This chain uses TRBV2 with TRBJ2-1; 10 bases match TRBD2. Per germline, CDR1 SNHLY and CDR2 FYNNEI. Trimming cost V 6 bases and J 7 bases; bases outside gene matches: 3. There are 13 residues in the CDR3. CDR3 loop: CASRLAGGNEQFF. CDR3 in DNA: TGTGCCAGCAGGTTAGCGGGAGGAAATGAGCAGTTCTTC.

The V gene is TRBV4-1, the J gene TRBJ2-1, with 13 bases matching TRBD2. From germline, CDR1 is MGHRA and CDR2 YSYEKL. The CDR3 sequence is 15 residues long. The V segment lost 0 bases and the J segment 10 bases; nucleotides outside the gene matches: 3. This chain's CDR3 is CASSQEGLAGEEQFF. The CDR3 DNA reads as TGCGCCAGCAGCCAAGAAGGACTAGCGGGAGAGGAGCAGTTCTTC.

The rearrangement joins TRBV28 to TRBJ2-2; D might be TRBD1 (6 bases). Trimming removed 4 bases from V and 7 bases from J, with 16 bases in between. Germline-derived CDR1 and CDR2 are MDHEN and SYDVKM. This CDR3 contains 15 residues. The CDR3 region is CASSSLRGYGGELFF. For the CDR3, the DNA is TGTGCCAGCAGTTCCCTTAGGGGGTATGGCGGGGAGCTGTTTTTT.

The J gene is TRBJ1-5, the V gene TRBV28; D is unresolved. This CDR3 contains 13 residues. Germline loops: CDR1 MDHEN, CDR2 SYDVKM. Trimming stripped 4 bases from V and 9 bases from J, with 13 bases between. For the CDR3, the DNA is TGTGCCAGCAGTTACTCCCTCCAGCGGCCCCAGCATTTT. Translation: CASSYSLQRPQHF.

The chain is built from TRBV4-2 and TRBJ2-5, with 8 bases fitting TRBD1. The V segment lost 2 bases and the J segment 5 bases; nucleotides outside the gene matches: 7. This CDR3 is built from 15 residues. Germline loops: CDR1 LGHNA, CDR2 YNFKEQ. The CDR3 bases are TGTGCCAGCAGCCAAAGACAGGGGTTGGGGGAGACCCAGTACTTC. This gives the protein CASSQRQGLGETQYF.

This clone has just one count. The chain employs TRBV19 and TRBJ2-5; TRBD2 aligns across 11 bases. The J segment lost 2 bases and the V segment lost 6 bases, leaving 2 bases of the junction unmatched. The germline gives CDR1 LNHDA, CDR2 SQIVND (reference sequence). The CDR3 sequence is 14 residues long. CDR3 sequence reads: CASRASGGQETQYF. The CDR3 coding sequence is TGTGCCAGTAGGGCTAGCGGGGGGCAAGAGACCCAGTACTTC.

This chain joins TRBV19 and TRBJ1-1; D is undetermined. The V gene's germline CDR1 is LNHDA and CDR2 SQIVND (reference sequence). Trimming pared 1 base from V and 10 bases from J, leaving 19 bases between. The CDR3 covers 15 residues. Here the CDR3 DNA reads TGTGCCAGTAGTATAGTAGTGGGAGTCGGCTATCGAGCTTTCTTT. Its translation is CASSIVVGVGYRAFF.

V usage is TRBV6-2 or TRBV6-3 and J usage is TRBJ2-7, with TRBD1 matching 7 bases. The CDR3 has 17 amino acids. Trimming cost V 4 bases and J 3 bases; bases outside gene matches: 15. Germline lookup yields CDR1 MNHEY and CDR2 SVGEGT. CDR3 DNA sequence: TGTGCCAGCAGTTCCATCCCGACAGGGCCGAGAGACTACGAGCAGTACTTC. This sequence encodes CASSSIPTGPRDYEQYF.

The chain joins TRBV6-5 to TRBJ2-5, with D perhaps matching TRBD2 (6 bases). V gave up 0 bases and J gave up 4 bases, with 15 bases separating them. Germline V gene data show CDR1 as MNHEY and CDR2 as SVGAGI. The CDR3 is made up of 16 amino acids. In DNA form, the CDR3 reads TGTGCCAGCAGTTACTCTGCAAGGGGAGGCATAGAGACCCAGTACTTC. Translated, it gives CASSYSARGGIETQYF.

This clone appeared a few times. V usage is TRBV7-9 and J usage is TRBJ1-2; D may be TRBD1 (6 bases). CDR3 size: 13 residues. Trimming removed 9 bases from V and 4 bases from J, with 15 bases in between. Germline CDR1 SEHNR, CDR2 FQNEAQ (reference sequence). The CDR3 DNA reads TGTGCCAGTAACACAGGGAGCTCCTATGGCTACACCTTC. It codes for CASNTGSSYGYTF.

The rearrangement links TRBV19 to TRBJ2-1, with 8 bases that match TRBD1. CDR1 LNHDA and CDR2 SQIVND come from the germline V gene (reference sequence). J lost 8 bases, V lost 4 bases, and 7 bases had no gene match. The CDR3 consists of 14 residues. The CDR3 here is CASSTRTGYDEQFF. CDR3 coding DNA: TGTGCCAGTAGTACAAGGACAGGGTACGATGAGCAGTTCTTC.

The V call is TRBV28, the J call TRBJ1-5; 7 nucleotides agree with TRBD1. CDR1 is MDHEN, CDR2 SYDVKM, per germline. The trim removed 5 bases at V and 2 bases at J, leaving 9 bases unmatched. CDR3 length equals 16 residues. The DNA of the CDR3 is TGTGCCAGCAGTGCTTACAGGGGAGTAGGCAATCAGCCCCAGCATTTT. Translating gives CASSAYRGVGNQPQHF.

The chain has TRBV30 and TRBJ2-3; 10 nucleotides line up with TRBD2. J gave up 3 bases and V 2 bases, and 2 bases lay outside the gene matches. The CDR3 is 14 amino acids. Germline V gene data show CDR1 as GTSNPN and CDR2 as SVGIG (reference sequence). The CDR3 reads CAWSRTSGTDTQYF. Here the CDR3 DNA reads TGTGCCTGGAGTCGGACTAGCGGTACAGATACGCAGTATTTT.

The chain uses TRBV28 and TRBJ2-6; D not certain. Germline V gene data show CDR1 as MDHEN and CDR2 as SYDVKM. The CDR3 runs to 16 residues. V gave up 3 bases and J gave up 0 bases, with 9 bases separating them. CDR3 DNA sequence: TGTGCCAGCAGTTTTGGCGGCCACTCTGGGGCCAACGTCCTGACTTTC. Translated, it gives CASSFGGHSGANVLTF. Full variable domain (remainder filled in from reference TRBV28 and TRBJ2-6): DVKVTQSSRYLVKRTGEKVFLECVQDMDHENMFWYRQDPGLGLRLIYFSYDVKMKEKGDIPEGYSVSREKKERFSLILESASTNQTSMYLCASSFGGHSGANVLTFGAGSRLTVL.

V gene TRBV27 combines with J gene TRBJ2-2, with 11 positions matching TRBD2. Germline V gene data show CDR1 as MNHEY and CDR2 as SMNVEV (reference sequence). The V gene end was trimmed by 5 bases and the J gene end by 4 bases; junction bases not matched to a gene: 12. This CDR3 region has 18 residues. The CDR3 coding sequence is TGTGCCAGCAGTCTAAGACTAGCGGGGAGCGAGGGCACCGGGGAGCTGTTTTTT. It is translated as CASSLRLAGSEGTGELFF.

The V gene is TRBV11-3, the J gene TRBJ2-3; maybe TRBD1 (5 bases). CDR1 and CDR2 from the germline V gene are SGHNT and YENEEA. V gave up 8 bases and J gave up 3 bases, with 9 bases separating them. The CDR3 covers 12 residues. DNA of the CDR3: TGTGCCAGCCAAAGACAGACAGATACGCAGTATTTT. Translation: CASQRQTDTQYF.

The chain has TRBV6-1 and TRBJ2-5, with 10 bases fitting TRBD2. The germline gives CDR1 MNHNS, CDR2 SASEGT. V lost 5 bases to trimming and J lost 1 base; unmatched junction nucleotides: 4. The CDR3 sequence is 15 residues long. The CDR3 protein is CASSKREGVQETQYF. DNA of the CDR3: TGTGCCAGCAGTAAGCGGGAGGGTGTCCAAGAGACCCAGTACTTC.

This rearrangement joins TRBV28 to TRBJ2-1; 8 bases are a match to TRBD1. V was pared by 3 bases and J by 5 bases, with 21 bases of the junction left unmatched. The germline gives CDR1 MDHEN, CDR2 SYDVKM. This CDR3 region has 20 residues. CDR3 residues: CASSFSFGGLRQGSHNEQFF. CDR3 coding DNA: TGTGCCAGCAGTTTCTCCTTTGGGGGCCTGCGACAGGGGTCCCACAATGAGCAGTTCTTC.

This chain joins TRBV24-1 and TRBJ2-3; 8 bases agree with TRBD2. The CDR3 is 17 amino acids. Per the germline V gene, CDR1 is KGHDR and CDR2 is SFDVKD. The V segment lost 3 bases and the J segment 5 bases; nucleotides outside the gene matches: 12. CDR3 coding DNA: TGTGCCACCAGTGATACTAGCGGCGTCCCGGAGAGAGATACGCAGTATTTT. Translation gives CATSDTSGVPERDTQYF.